The 23 T cell receptor beta chains in this list originate from one sample, sequenced in a study of cytomegalovirus exposure and HLA in healthy donors. PCR primers comprised 60 Vbeta and 13 Jbeta primers. Data came from immunoSEQ multiplex PCR; TCRdb stores just in-frame clones and leaves some out. This repertoire comprises about 88,000 clones; its ten largest clones make up 5.5% to 6.5%. The sequenced material came from PBMCs. The origin of the receptors is a girl under 18 in good health and CMV-seropositive.

The chain uses TRBV18 and TRBJ1-1, with TRBD1 matching over 11 bases. Germline loops: CDR1 KGHSH, CDR2 LQKENI. The CDR3 spans 16 residues. V was clipped by 0 bases and J by 7 bases; unmatched bases: 7. CDR3 sequence: CASSPPRDRGKFEAFF. The CDR3 nucleotides are TGTGCCAGCTCACCACCGAGGGACAGGGGGAAATTTGAAGCTTTCTTT.

The chain combines TRBV7-2 with TRBJ1-2; D call uncertain. Between the trimmed V and J ends, which lost 1 base and 5 bases, there was a span of 11 bases. The CDR3 consists of 14 residues. Per the germline V gene, CDR1 is SGHTA and CDR2 is FQGNSA. The CDR3 DNA reads TGTGCCAGCAGCTTAGAGGTGACGGAGTATGGCTACACCTTC. Its translation is CASSLEVTEYGYTF.

The chain uses TRBV9 and TRBJ1-2; possibly TRBD1 for D (6 bases). Germline CDR1 SGDLS, CDR2 YYNGEE. This CDR3 has 12 residues. V was shortened by 4 bases and J by 5 bases, with 9 bases between the two germline ends. As DNA, the CDR3 is TGTGCCAGCAGCACACAGGGATATGGCTACACCTTC. Amino acid sequence: CASSTQGYGYTF.

The J gene is TRBJ1-1, the V gene TRBV7-9; no firm D call. CDR3 length equals 14 residues. Trimming shortened V by 5 bases and J by 0 bases, and 10 bases separated the two germline ends. Germline V CDR1 and CDR2: SEHNR, FQNEAQ (reference sequence). CDR3 sequence: CASSPQTMNTEAFF. As DNA, the CDR3 is TGTGCCAGCAGCCCACAGACTATGAACACTGAAGCTTTCTTT.

The gene calls are TRBV9 and TRBJ2-1; TRBD1 agrees at 9 bases. In germline, CDR1 is SGDLS, CDR2 YYNGEE. Unmatched junction bases numbered 11, after V lost 4 bases and J lost 6 bases. The CDR3 sequence is 16 residues long. CDR3 coding DNA: TGTGCCAGCAGCCCCGATGACGGGACAGGGAGCAATGAGCAGTTCTTC. It encodes CASSPDDGTGSNEQFF.

The chain recombines TRBV18 with TRBJ2-7; TRBD1 agrees at 8 bases. This CDR3 is built from 14 residues. CDR1 and CDR2 from the germline V gene are KGHSH and LQKENI. V was clipped by 3 bases and J by 6 bases; unmatched bases: 7. The CDR3 region is CASSPSTGESEQYF. DNA of the CDR3: TGTGCCAGCTCACCCTCGACAGGGGAAAGCGAGCAGTACTTC.

The chain joins TRBV7-9 to TRBJ1-6; 9 positions match TRBD1. Germline loops: CDR1 SEHNR, CDR2 FQNEAQ (reference sequence). Trimming at V came to 5 bases and at J to 11 bases, leaving 7 bases not matched to a gene. The CDR3 has 14 amino acids. This CDR3 is CASSPGQGIPPLHF. DNA of the CDR3: TGTGCCAGCAGCCCGGGACAGGGAATTCCACCCCTCCACTTT.

This chain connects TRBV4-3 to TRBJ2-3; possible D gene TRBD2, 7 bases. CDR3 length: 17 amino acids. The germline V gene has CDR1 LGHNA and CDR2 YSLEER. V lost 0 bases and J 1 base, leaving 14 bases between the germline ends. The CDR3 loop is CASSQDPAGARTDTQYF. The CDR3 region has the DNA TGCGCCAGCAGCCAAGATCCGGCGGGGGCCCGCACAGATACGCAGTATTTT.

The chain couples TRBV27 to TRBJ1-2; 9 bases are shared with TRBD1. From germline, CDR1 is MNHEY and CDR2 SMNVEV (reference sequence). J was trimmed by 8 bases and V by 5 bases; bases with no gene match: 12. This CDR3 is built from 15 residues. The CDR3 region is CASSALRDRDSGYTF. CDR3 sequence (DNA): TGTGCCAGCAGTGCCCTCCGGGACAGGGACTCAGGCTACACCTTC.

For this clone: Relative to the germline gene, one junction end is altered; a read error may explain this. The V call is TRBV18, the J call TRBJ2-5, with D possibly TRBD2 on 6 matching bases. Germline V gene sequence: CDR1 KGHSH, CDR2 LQKENI. There are 15 residues in the CDR3. The CDR3 here is CASSPPGGSTSKGNF. For the CDR3, the DNA is TGTGCCAGCTCACCACCGGGGGGTTCGACTAGTAAAGGGAACTTC.

The chain uses TRBV15 and TRBJ1-2, with 8 bases fitting TRBD1. The germline V gene has CDR1 LNHNV and CDR2 YYDKDF (reference sequence). The CDR3 has 17 residues. The junction had 12 bases not matched to a gene; V was cut back by 0 bases and J by 6 bases. CDR3 nucleotide sequence: TGTGCCACCAGCAGAGATCTCGGACAGGGCAACGAGGATGGCTACACCTTC. Protein sequence: CATSRDLGQGNEDGYTF. The whole variable domain, filled in from reference TRBV15 and TRBJ1-2, reads DAMVIQNPRYQVTQFGKPVTLSCSQTLNHNVMYWYQQKSSQAPKLLFHYYDKDFNNEADTPDNFQSRRPNTSFCFLDIRSPGLGDTAMYLCATSRDLGQGNEDGYTFGSGTRLTVV.

V gene TRBV11-3 combines with J gene TRBJ1-2; TRBD1 might be the D (5 bases). Trimming cost V 1 base and J 5 bases, with 14 bases left between them. The germline V gene has CDR1 SGHNT and CDR2 YENEEA. The CDR3 is made up of 15 amino acids. Here the CDR3 reads CASSLVQTDPYGYTF. CDR3 DNA sequence: TGTGCCAGCAGCTTAGTTCAGACAGACCCTTATGGCTACACCTTC.

V is TRBV4-3 and J is TRBJ2-7, with D hard to call. The CDR3 is made up of 14 amino acids. The V gene lost 1 base and the J gene lost 0 bases, with 7 bases spanning the gap. The germline CDR1 and CDR2 sequences are LGHNA and YSLEER. The CDR3 DNA reads TGCGCCAGCAGCCAAGTCGCCGGCTCCTACGAGCAGTACTTC. Translation: CASSQVAGSYEQYF.

V is TRBV15 and J is TRBJ1-4, with a tentative D call TRBD1 (5 bases). The CDR3 runs to 14 residues. Germline CDR1 is LNHNV and CDR2 is YYDKDF (reference sequence). V was pared by 1 base and J by 8 bases, with 11 bases between. The CDR3 region has the DNA TGTGCCACCAGCAGAGGGGGGGGGAACGAAAAACTGTTTTTT. Its translation: CATSRGGGNEKLFF.

The chain uses TRBV10-3 and TRBJ2-1; 12 bases fit TRBD1. The CDR3 contains 15 residues. V dropped 9 bases and J dropped 8; count of bases not matched to a gene: 11. Germline V gives CDR1 ENHRY, CDR2 SYGVKD. CDR3 nucleotide sequence: TGTGCCATAAGTCATCCGGGACAGGGGGCGGATGAGCAGTTCTTC. This translates into CAISHPGQGADEQFF.

This chain links TRBV5-4 with TRBJ2-7, with 7 bases lining up with TRBD1. The CDR3 loop spans 14 amino acids. The V gene end was trimmed by 2 bases and the J gene end by 0 bases; junction bases not matched to a gene: 2. Germline V gene sequence: CDR1 SGHNT, CDR2 YYREEE (reference sequence). CDR3 protein: CASSLTGVSYEQYF. As DNA, the CDR3 is TGTGCCAGCAGCTTAACAGGGGTCTCCTACGAGCAGTACTTC.

On this clone itself: A junction boundary mismatches the germline segment, possibly from a read error. Other DNA sequences in the same sample also yield this CDR3. V usage is TRBV29-1 and J usage is TRBJ2-1; TRBD1 matches at 7 bases. The CDR3 sequence is 15 residues long. CDR1 SQVTM and CDR2 ANQGSEA come from the germline V gene. The CDR3 sequence: CSVEVWDSSDNEQFF. The DNA for the CDR3 is TGCAGCGTTGAAGTTTGGGACAGCTCCGACAATGAGCAGTTCTTC.

The chain carries TRBV6-6 and TRBJ2-2; 7 bases align to TRBD1. V lost 6 bases and J lost 5; bases outside the gene matches: 6. Germline CDR1 is MNHNY and CDR2 is SVGAGI (reference sequence). CDR3 size: 14 residues. The CDR3 here is CASRKQGITGELFF. Here the CDR3 DNA reads TGTGCCAGCAGAAAACAGGGGATAACCGGGGAGCTGTTTTTT.

The genes are TRBV13 and TRBJ2-3, with 8 bases matching TRBD2. V shed 1 base, J shed 3 bases, and the junction held 3 bases outside the gene matches. Germline values: CDR1 PRHDT, CDR2 FYEKMQ (reference sequence). This CDR3 is 15 amino acids long. The chain's CDR3 is CASSLAGGPTDTQYF. In DNA, the CDR3 is TGTGCCAGCAGCTTAGCGGGGGGGCCGACAGATACGCAGTATTTT. The whole variable domain, filled in from reference TRBV13 and TRBJ2-3, reads AAGVIQSPRHLIKEKRETATLKCYPIPRHDTVYWYQQGPGQDPQFLISFYEKMQSDKGSIPDRFSAQQFSDYHSELNMSSLELGDSALYFCASSLAGGPTDTQYFGPGTRLTVL.

This chain connects TRBV18 to TRBJ1-3; D gene ambiguous. Per the germline V gene, CDR1 is KGHSH and CDR2 is LQKENI. Between the trimmed V and J ends, which lost 3 bases and 0 bases, there was a span of 9 bases. This CDR3 has 15 amino acids. In DNA form, the CDR3 reads TGTGCCAGCTCACCGGCCGGCGGCTCTGGAAACACCATATATTTT. The encoded protein is CASSPAGGSGNTIYF.

The CDR3 DNA follows: TGTGCCAGCAGTAATTGGGAGCGGGGAGACTACAATGAGCAGTTCTTC. This codes for CASSNWERGDYNEQFF. The J gene is TRBJ2-1, the V gene TRBV7-2, with 7 bases lining up with TRBD2. Per germline, CDR1 SGHTA and CDR2 FQGNSA. The trim removed 6 bases at V and 3 bases at J, leaving 11 bases unmatched. CDR3 size: 16 residues.

This rearrangement joins TRBV7-7 to TRBJ2-1, with TRBD2 identical over 10 bases. V shed 1 base, J shed 4 bases, and the junction held 1 base outside the gene matches. This CDR3 is built from 15 residues. CDR1 is SSHAT, CDR2 FNYEAQ, per germline (reference sequence). This CDR3 is CASSLELAGYNEQFF. The CDR3, as DNA: TGTGCCAGCAGCTTAGAACTAGCGGGGTACAATGAGCAGTTCTTC. Full variable domain (remainder filled in from reference TRBV7-7 and TRBJ2-1): GAGVSQSPRYKVTKRGQDVTLRCDPISSHATLYWYQQALGQGPEFLTYFNYEAQPDKSGLPSDRFSAERPEGSISTLTIQRTEQRDSAMYRCASSLELAGYNEQFFGPGTRLTVL.

The genes are TRBV30 and TRBJ2-6; 7 bases match TRBD1. Germline values: CDR1 GTSNPN, CDR2 SVGIG (reference sequence). The CDR3 is 17 residues long. Germline trimming cut 2 bases from V and 0 bases from J; bases unmatched to any gene: 7. The CDR3 sequence is CAWSSQGPGSGANVLTF. The CDR3 DNA reads as TGTGCCTGGAGTTCACAGGGGCCAGGCTCTGGGGCCAACGTCCTGACTTTC.